The 12 T cell receptor beta chains below come from one sample, sequenced in a study of CD4+ T cells in melanoma. Profiled with immunoSEQ multiplex PCR; TCRdb holds only in-frame clones, not every one. The sample gives 20,000 to 25,000 clones, approximately 80% of which show up once; 3.6% is in the top ten. The source material was cells from a culture (not recorded whether cultured in vitro). Receptors were obtained from a human donor with melanoma.

The chain couples TRBV10-3 to TRBJ2-2; D is ambiguous. Germline V gene sequence: CDR1 ENHRY, CDR2 SYGVKD. Deletions cut 2 bases from V and 7 bases from J, with 8 bases between. The CDR3 runs to 13 residues. The CDR3 region has the DNA TGTGCCATCAGTGAGAGGATGGACGGGGAGCTGTTTTTT. Its protein product is CAISERMDGELFF.

The genes are TRBV10-3 and TRBJ2-5; a weak D match, TRBD2 (6 bases). V lost 0 bases and J lost 4, with 12 bases in between. This CDR3 contains 15 residues. CDR1 and CDR2 (germline): ENHRY, SYGVKD. The CDR3, as DNA: TGTGCCATCAGTGAGTCGAGTGGCGGGGCAGAGACCCAGTACTTC. This translates into CAISESSGGAETQYF.

The chain couples TRBV5-5 to TRBJ1-2, with a tentative D call TRBD1 (5 bases). The CDR3 contains 14 residues. Germline V gives CDR1 SGHKS, CDR2 YYEKEE (reference sequence). Trimming cost V 4 bases and J 0 bases, with 10 bases left between them. The CDR3 here is CASSPGAANYGYTF. DNA of the CDR3: TGTGCCAGCAGCCCCGGGGCAGCTAACTATGGCTACACCTTC.

V and J are TRBV27 and TRBJ1-5, with D uncertain. Trimming took 4 bases from V and 3 from J, leaving 10 bases between them. Per germline, CDR1 MNHEY and CDR2 SMNVEV (reference sequence). The CDR3 runs 14 residues. The CDR3 reads CASSYKDSNQPQHF. The CDR3, as DNA: TGTGCCAGCAGTTACAAGGATTCCAATCAGCCCCAGCATTTT.

V and J are TRBV5-1 and TRBJ2-3, with TRBD1 matching over 10 bases. CDR1 is SGHRS and CDR2 is YFSETQ in the germline V gene. This CDR3 is 15 amino acids long. V was pared by 2 bases and J by 3 bases, with 3 bases of the junction left unmatched. The CDR3 here is CASSFGDRGTDTQYF. CDR3 sequence (DNA): TGCGCCAGCAGCTTTGGGGACAGGGGTACAGATACGCAGTATTTT.

The chain uses TRBV4-1 and TRBJ1-5, with D possibly being TRBD1 (5 bases). V was shortened by 3 bases and J by 5 bases, with 20 bases between the two germline ends. Germline lookup yields CDR1 MGHRA and CDR2 YSYEKL. The CDR3 runs 17 residues. The CDR3 is CASSHRPTGGGDQPQHF. The CDR3 DNA follows: TGCGCCAGCAGCCATCGCCCGACTGGGGGGGGAGATCAGCCCCAGCATTTT.

The chain uses TRBV6-5 and TRBJ1-3; 10 bases fit TRBD1. CDR1 is MNHEY and CDR2 is SVGAGI in the germline V gene. The CDR3 is 16 residues long. V gave up 0 bases and J gave up 7 bases; unmatched junction bases: 6. CDR3 protein: CASSYSVTGGANTIYF. The CDR3, as DNA: TGTGCCAGCAGTTACTCGGTGACAGGGGGCGCGAACACCATATATTTT.

This clone was counted between two and nine times. This sequence joins TRBV7-7 and TRBJ2-5; 7 nucleotides align to TRBD2. The CDR3 runs to 14 residues. Germline trimming cut 3 bases from V and 5 bases from J; bases unmatched to any gene: 6. Germline V lookup: CDR1 SSHAT, CDR2 FNYEAQ (reference sequence). The CDR3 loop is CASSFSGGGETQYF. CDR3 in DNA: TGTGCCAGCAGCTTTTCGGGGGGTGGGGAGACCCAGTACTTC.

V is TRBV2 and J is TRBJ1-1; D is undetermined. Germline CDR1 and CDR2: SNHLY and FYNNEI. The CDR3 spans 14 residues. Trimming took off 5 bases at V and 2 bases at J, with 12 bases between the two ends. CDR3 DNA sequence: TGTGCCAGCAGTCCCCAGGACTTAAACACTGAAGCTTTCTTT. Protein: CASSPQDLNTEAFF.

V gene TRBV11-2 combines with J gene TRBJ1-2, with D hard to call. The CDR3 extends over 17 amino acids. CDR1 is SGHAT and CDR2 is FQNNGV in the germline V gene. Trimming took 3 bases from V and 4 from J, leaving 21 bases between them. Written as DNA, the CDR3 is TGTGCCAGCAGCTTGGACCTAACGACGGAATTACTCTATGGCTACACCTTC. As protein: CASSLDLTTELLYGYTF.

The chain has TRBV7-6 and TRBJ1-6; unclear D gene. The germline V and J ends were trimmed by 5 bases and 0 bases, with 2 bases remaining between them. Germline CDR1 reads SGHVS; CDR2 reads FNYEAQ. The CDR3 has 13 amino acids. For the CDR3, the DNA is TGTGCCAGCAGCAGCTCCTATAATTCACCCCTCCACTTT. As protein: CASSSSYNSPLHF. Variable domain in full (rest from reference TRBV7-6 and TRBJ1-6): GAGVSQSPRYKVTKRGQDVALRCDPISGHVSLYWYRQALGQGPEFLTYFNYEAQQDKSGLPNDRFSAERPEGSISTLTIQRTEQRDSAMYRCASSSSYNSPLHFGNGTRLTVT.

The chain uses TRBV7-3 and TRBJ1-1; D is perhaps TRBD1 (6 bases). V was clipped by 4 bases and J by 3 bases, with 21 bases between them. The CDR3 is 17 amino acids. Per germline, CDR1 SGHTA and CDR2 FQGTGA. The CDR3 DNA sequence: TGTGCCAGCAGCTCACAACCCATGGGGGGGGCTGACACTGAAGCTTTCTTT. It is translated as CASSSQPMGGADTEAFF.